This T cell receptor (beta chain) was sequenced for a study of response to subunit inactivated influenza vaccine listed by TCRdb under 2018. Some background on the complete study: The study used deep quantitative T cell receptor repertoire profiling to track responses to a trivalent subunit inactivated influenza vaccine.

Reading the germline V gene gives CDR1 SGHRS and CDR2 YFSETQ. Including the terminal cysteine and phenylalanine, the CDR3 comprises 12 residues. CDR3 DNA only is kept here, 36 bases in frame from base 1. Germline trimming amounts to 5 bases on V and 10 bases on J, with 8 as the count of junction bases outside the gene matches. The library was built by means of RT-PCR. Instrument used: Illumina HiSeq 2500. TCRdb cleaned the public reads at Q25 with fastp, built clones with MiXCR and kept in-frame beta chains. Records with the same CDR3 protein are collapsed into one entry carrying the most frequent genes and DNA. The sample table records 150,000 to 200,000 distinct CDR3 sequences; 9.5% to 15% of these occur just once. The top ten clones comprise approximately 32% of the sample. The study at large found these results: According to the authors, only a limited number of new T cells may be recruited by each seasonal influenza vaccination.

Of note for this clonotype: Which antigen it targets is not known. Base qualities are not recorded, but no much larger clone differs from it by a single base.

The same sample was also used in a study of T cells expressing NK-cell markers. As that second study puts it: TCR beta cDNA libraries were prepared using 5'RACE template switching, which introduced a universal primer site and unique molecular identifiers. In sorted CD3+CD56+NKG2C+, CD3+CD56+NKG2C- and CD3+CD56-NKG2C+ T-cell subsets from 7 to 9 donors, TCR beta-chain repertoires were profiled. Of the eight sequenced donors, seven were found to be HCMV-seropositive and one was found to be HCMV-seronegative. In several experiments an anti-gammadeltaTCR antibody was added to restrict sorting to alphabetaTCR-expressing T cells. In roughly six donors, the dominant CD3+CD56+NKG2C+ clonotypes were among the top 10 CD8+ clonotypes and accounted for roughly 1.0-7.5% of CD8+ T cells. Those dominant clonotypes were again the most abundant among CD3+CD56-NKG2C+ cells in a few donors, at roughly 25-65%. Whether the expanded NKG2C-expressing T cell clones were specific for HCMV antigens remained unclear. All eight donors whose samples were sequenced were randomly selected healthy volunteers, three of them men and five women. A commercial ELISA kit detecting HCMV-specific IgG in serum was used to determine HCMV serostatus. Ficoll density gradient centrifugation was used to isolate peripheral blood mononuclear cells from blood. Using Miltenyi isolation kits, CD4+ and CD8+ T cells were isolated from PBMC through magnetic immunoseparation. cDNA synthesis was primed from the TCR beta constant segment, followed by two successive PCR amplification steps. Libraries were sequenced as 2 x 150 bp reads on Illumina HiSeq 2000/2500, MiSeq or NextSeq. Reads were demultiplexed and grouped by UMI with MIGEC, and clonotypes were assembled and quantified with MiTCR. Only TCR cDNA sequences supported by at least two reads were kept to exclude erroneous sequences. Downstream repertoire analysis used the tcR package, and clonotypes were matched across fractions by CDR3 nucleotide sequence plus V segment. VDJmatch was used to annotate antigen specificity against VDJdb, with one amino acid substitution in CDR3 allowed.

The material sequenced was CD8+ T cells sorted from PBMCs, taken less than 13 days after vaccination. The rearrangement joined TRBV5-1 to TRBJ1-1; TRBD1 matches 7 bases in the middle. This sequence was found in a man aged 45-60 years who received an inactivated influenza vaccine. Donor details come from another sample of the same person, matched by shared clones. The CDR3 protein: CASSSEGAGAFF. The DNA sequence reads TGCGCCAGCAGTTCAGAGGGGGCCGGAGCTTTCTTT.